One T cell receptor (beta chain) is described in this entry. Germline loops: CDR1 SQVTM, CDR2 ANQGSEA. The CDR3 is 12 residues long. V gave up 4 bases and J gave up 7 bases, with 11 bases separating them. This entry belongs to a study of blood T cell repertoires in COVID-19. Study in general: Samples came from the United States, Italy and Spain, spanning acute and convalescent COVID-19.

Clones were read by immunoSEQ multiplex PCR, and TCRdb kept only the in-frame ones, dropping some. The profile shows just over 250,000 clones, about 90% of them singletons. J is TRBJ1-5 and V is TRBV29-1; TRBD1 might be the D (5 bases). Material: peripheral blood. The receptor was isolated from a woman between 50 and 59 years old with acute or convalescent COVID-19. The CDR3 sequence is CSVAGYGQPQHF. DNA of the CDR3: TGCAGCGTTGCAGGGTACGGGCAGCCCCAGCATTTT.